Included here is one TCR beta chain sequence, with context. Measured with immunoSEQ multiplex PCR; TCRdb has only the in-frame clones, and not every one. The profile shows under 75,000 clones, just under 80% of them singletons. The sample originates from a study of blood T cell repertoires in COVID-19. Study-level background: The United States, Italy and Spain were the sources of the acute and convalescent COVID-19 samples.

The TCR originated in an older woman with acute or convalescent COVID-19. Sequenced material: peripheral blood.

Here the CDR3 reads CASSIEGSLTDTQYF. DNA for the CDR3: TGTGCCAGTAGTATCGAGGGCAGCCTCACAGATACGCAGTATTTT. The rearrangement links TRBV19 to TRBJ2-3, with D perhaps matching TRBD2 (5 bases). Germline CDR1 LNHDA, CDR2 SQIVND (reference sequence). The CDR3 is 15 residues long. Trimming shortened V by 3 bases and J by 2 bases, and 12 bases separated the two germline ends.